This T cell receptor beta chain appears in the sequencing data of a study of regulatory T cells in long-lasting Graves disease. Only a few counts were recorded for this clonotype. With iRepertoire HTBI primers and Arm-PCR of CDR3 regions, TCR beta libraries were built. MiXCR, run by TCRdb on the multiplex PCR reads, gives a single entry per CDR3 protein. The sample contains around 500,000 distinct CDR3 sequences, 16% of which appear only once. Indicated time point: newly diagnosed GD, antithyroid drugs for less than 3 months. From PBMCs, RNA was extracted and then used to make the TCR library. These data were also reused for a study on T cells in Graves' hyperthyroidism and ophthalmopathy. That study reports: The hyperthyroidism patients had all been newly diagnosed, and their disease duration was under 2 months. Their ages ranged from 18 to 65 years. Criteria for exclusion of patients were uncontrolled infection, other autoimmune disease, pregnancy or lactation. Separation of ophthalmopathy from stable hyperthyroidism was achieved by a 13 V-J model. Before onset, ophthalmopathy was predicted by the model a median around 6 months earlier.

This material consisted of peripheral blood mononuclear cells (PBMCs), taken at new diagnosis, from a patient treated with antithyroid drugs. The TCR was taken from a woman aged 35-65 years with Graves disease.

The CDR3 bases are TGTGCCAGCAGTTTACAGGGACAGGGTGGGACTGAAGCTTTCTTT. Residues: CASSLQGQGGTEAFF. The rearrangement links TRBV12-3 or TRBV12-4 to TRBJ1-1; 9 nucleotides match TRBD1. V dropped 2 bases and J dropped 5; count of bases not matched to a gene: 6. This CDR3 contains 15 residues.